This note documents a single T cell receptor (beta chain) sequence. What it binds is not known. This specimen comes from a study of CD8 T cells in Susac syndrome. Study-level points and caveats: The study's TCR sequencing and HLA analysis drew on a certain number of individuals. That number was acknowledged as relatively small.

CDR3 length: 17 residues. Trimming at V came to 1 base and at J to 4 bases, leaving 11 bases not matched to a gene. Germline assignment: CDR1 SGHAT and CDR2 FQNNGV. Sequencing targeted TCR beta in T cells from blood (CD8+ and CD4+). CD8+ and CD4+ T cells were negatively isolated; TEMRA cells were FACS-enriched. Reverse transcription used about 0.5 to 1 ug RNA and random hexamers. The method of amplification for TCR beta CDR3 was immunoSEQ multiplex PCR, covering 54 Vbeta and 13 Jbeta. TCRdb ran MiXCR on the immunoSEQ multiplex PCR reads and lists one entry per CDR3 protein. The data show roughly 160,000 distinct CDR3 sequences, with around 96% seen just once and about 0.13% held by the top ten.

This receptor was identified in a human donor in good health. Sequencing was performed on CD4+ T cells from PBMCs. V gene TRBV11-2 combines with J gene TRBJ2-7; 9 nucleotides align to TRBD1. The DNA of the CDR3 is TGTGCCAGCAGCTTAGCAGGGCCGGGACAGGGACCTTACGAGCAGTACTTC. The encoded protein is CASSLAGPGQGPYEQYF.